This TCR beta chain was observed in a study of cytomegalovirus exposure and HLA in healthy donors (TCRdb year 2017). Notes on the research overall: In an earlier analysis of under 750 of the donors, 276 Gb of sequence data and 120 million or so unique TCR beta sequences from about 190 million T cells were reported. The study combined high-throughput TCR immunosequencing, statistical association of individual TCRs with disease status, and machine learning to predict cytomegalovirus infection status. A later analysis re-analyzed previously published TCR beta repertoires from 650 to 800 donors and added high-resolution HLA genotyping to study TCR occurrence patterns. Along with the approximately 600-subject first cohort, a separate validation cohort of over a hundred different subjects was used. HLA typing included class I and class II loci at four-digit resolution. Rather than drawing on any new phenotypic data, the later analysis identified candidate immune exposures from TCR beta sequences and the way those sequences occurred across donors. The number of donors typed differed by locus, with about 629-630 for A, B, C, DRB1 and DQB1, around 500 for DQA1, over 600 for DPA1, and around 430 for DPB1. Donor age, sex, ethnicity and CMV serostatus were compiled together with the repertoire data. The study profiled the T cell repertoires of fewer than 850 subjects by immunosequencing and related them to cytomegalovirus serostatus. To decide whether each TCR beta V gene segment behaved as functional or pseudogenic, an earlier analysis of fewer than 750 of the donors relied on high-throughput TCR beta sequencing. Every repertoire in the discovery cohort had been generated on one and the same sequencing platform. Across some 400 genotyped donors of the cohort, an average of 235,054 unique TCR beta nucleotide sequences per donor were sequenced, and 15% to 20% of those sequences were non-productive. Several DR-DQ haplotypes were handled as single units for association and clustering, since linkage in the cohort was strong. Genome-wide SNP genotypes for about 55% of the roughly 670 donors were used in a later genetic analysis, which treated that subset as a discovery cohort. Roughly 290 gigabases of sequencing data and approximately 92 million unique TCR sequences made up an early release that covered 500 to 700 HLA-typed donors. The study aimed to test whether cataloging public T cell receptors could reveal signatures of past pathogen exposure. The genetic ancestry cluster associated with self-reported Caucasian donors included over 65% of the 398 genotyped donors.

Library construction relied on the immunoSEQ multiplex PCR assay. For the multiplex PCR, a mixture combining 60 forward primers for TCR Vbeta segments and 13 reverse primers for TCR Jbeta segments was used. The CDR3 region of rearranged TCR beta genes was amplified from genomic DNA by a multiplex PCR assay. The amplified TCR beta libraries were sequenced on the Illumina HiSeq System as 87-base-pair reads. The authors' pipeline ran thus. A later analysis tallied roughly 78 million unique TCR beta chains across the 666 repertoires, and about 10 million of those chains were shared by two or more donors. A nearest-neighbor algorithm error-corrected the raw reads and collapsed the reads into unique sequences, merging closely related sequences to remove PCR and sequencing errors. V, D and J gene segments were assigned by aligning CDR3 sequences to IMGT reference sequences. For a sequence to be retained, a match of at least six nucleotides to both a V gene segment and a J gene segment was required. A rearrangement counted as productive if the CDR3 had no stop codons and remained in frame with V and J, and every other rearrangement counted as non-productive. Following IMGT convention, CDR3 was defined as the stretch from the second conserved V-encoded cysteine to the conserved J-encoded phenylalanine. Sequences without an unambiguous match to a single V gene segment were excluded from the earlier analysis of approximately 560 of the donors. An earlier analysis of fewer than 750 of the donors classified V segments as functional when productive rearrangements were above 56.7% and as segregating when the standard deviation between donors was above 5%. A statistical classification framework was developed to diagnose cytomegalovirus status using the catalog of TCR beta chain sequences. V and J gene assignment, in a later analysis, came from comparing TCR nucleotide sequences with IMGT/GENE-DB human TR gene sequences. In a later analysis, CDR3 sequences and most-parsimonious VDJ recombination scenarios were assigned using the TCRdist pipeline. In a later analysis, each TCR beta chain was defined by its CDR3 amino acid sequence together with its V-gene family, and reads without a unique V-gene family were excluded. To address suspected cross-contamination and a sequencing artifact, a later analysis removed around 600 highly shared, low-generation-probability nucleotide sequences. For each public chain, a later analysis derived a clonal expansion index from normalized ranks of inferred template counts within each repertoire. Generation probabilities in a later analysis came from a VDJ recombination model fitted to out-of-frame rearrangements, and those results were checked against IGoR. A later analysis scored TCR-TCR, TCR-HLA and TCR-CMV co-occurrence with hypergeometric tests, applying a repertoire-size bias correction to TCR pairs. In a later analysis, false discovery rates were estimated by permuting HLA or CMV assignments 20 times. In a later analysis, co-occurring TCRs were grouped using DBSCAN, and TCRdist sequence similarity was added for clustering within HLA-allele-positive subsets. Co-occurrence clustering excluded repertoires with fewer than 30,000 or more than 120,000 public chains, plus five with anomalous nucleotide sharing. TCRdb carries this immuneACCESS record with in-frame sequences only. Its versions omit some clonotypes, under half of them owing to an unresolved V gene in the studies checked, with the rest unexplained. V and J calls and clone size are given by that table; D and trimming were obtained from the DNA. For this sample the table gives around 75,000 clones, of which roughly three quarters were detected only once. The top ten clones comprise more than 2.5% of the sample.

From the cysteine up to the phenylalanine, the CDR3 has a length of 16 residues. Only CDR3 DNA is held: 48 bases, read in frame from base 1. V is cut back by 0 bases and J by 7 bases, with 8 bases in the junction unmatched. The germline V gene encodes CDR1 LNHNV and CDR2 YYDKDF (reference sequence). Concerning this clone: The antigen it binds to is not known. Base quality data are lacking; no much larger clone is found one base away.

The cohort was made up of hundreds of healthy bone marrow donors. At the time of sampling, every cohort member was nominally healthy, though immune exposures that went unrecorded were likely present. The donor was CMV seronegative and belonged to the group of around 400 seronegative cohort members. A peripheral blood sample was provided by each donor, and peripheral blood mononuclear cells were used for TCR beta sequencing. Genomic DNA extraction from the blood cell samples was performed with the Qiagen DNeasy Blood Extraction Kit. Beyond this particular receptor, the publication reports: A later analysis found that most CMV-associated TCR beta chains appeared HLA-restricted, with HLA associations seemingly driven largely by CMV exposure. Correlated functional status among segregating V segments might be attributable to linkage disequilibrium, but an unknown experimental factor could not be ruled out. CMV serostatus was the only immune exposure information available for the cohort. When HLA alleles, especially DR and DQ, strongly co-occurred, TCR associations were difficult to assign to individual alleles. Presence/absence analyses assumed roughly uniform sequencing depth across donors, an assumption that may not hold. In an earlier analysis of 587 of the donors, most TCR beta V segments appeared in productive rearrangements about 90% or about 30% of the time, broadly matching IMGT annotations. The 87-base-pair reads could not distinguish some IMGT-functional V segments, including TRBV6-2 and TRBV6-3, so those segments were excluded. Roughly 15 rarely observed V segments, including chromosome 9 orphons, were excluded from the earlier analysis of almost 600 of the donors because counts were too low. Cytomegalovirus status was reported to be diagnosed by the classifier with high specificity and sensitivity in both the original and validation cohorts. V-gene and J-gene trimming of TCR beta chains was associated with a missense DCLRE1C variant in a later genetic analysis, and the association was replicated in an independent cohort. A further reported finding was that TCR beta sequences accurately predicted the HLA-A and HLA-B alleles for most subjects in the first cohort. Most TCR sequences were seen in very few donors, while some public TCRs were found in many individuals. In a later analysis, the rate of TCR association differed among HLA loci, with DRB1 alleles having the most associated TCRs and HLA-C alleles having the fewest. In a later analysis, some 17,000 TCR beta sequences were associated with specific HLA alleles at a false discovery rate of 0.05. A cluster of highly shared sequence variants was judged likely to represent a technical artifact of the sequencing pipeline. A total of 150 to 200 TCR beta chains were listed by the study as associated with cytomegalovirus. Compared with the 666-donor mean, donors in an Asian-associated ancestry cluster had fewer N-insertions in productive TCRs, according to a later genetic analysis. In a later analysis, HLA-associated TCR beta chains were found to be more clonally expanded and to have lower generation probabilities than equally common non-associated chains. It was suggested by the authors that the approach could potentially be generalized to other disease states and immunological phenotypes. A few of the identified cytomegalovirus-associated TCR beta chains were confirmed in vitro to be specific for cytomegalovirus antigens. In this cohort, only TCR beta chains were sequenced, and detectable features were limited by the absence of alpha or paired-chain data. Because some donors lacked HLA typing at each locus, the association tests relied only on the typed subset. In a later analysis, several top co-occurrence clusters were reported to appear linked to parvovirus B19, influenza, CMV and Epstein-Barr virus.

The source material was PBMCs. The chain is encoded by TRBV15 joined to TRBJ1-5; the central 8 bases match TRBD1. The TCR originated in a man younger than 35 in good health and CMV-seronegative. The sequenced DNA: TGTGCCACCAGCAGAGATCTGTCAGGGGGCGGACAGCCCCAGCATTTT. Its protein reads: CATSRDLSGGGQPQHF.